A single sample gave rise to the 7 T cell receptor beta chains below, sequenced in a study of T cell changes during pregnancy in multiple sclerosis. The table came from immunoSEQ multiplex PCR; TCRdb's copy has only in-frame clones and leaves some out. The sample has approximately 28,000 clones, roughly nine tenths seen once. The sample here was CD8+ T cells from peripheral blood mononuclear cells, taken before pregnancy. These receptors were collected from a female donor with multiple sclerosis, enrolled in a pregnancy study.

CDR3 sequence: CASSSGTVIYEQYF. The CDR3 region has the DNA TGTGCCAGCAGCTCCGGGACAGTTATCTACGAGCAGTACTTC. The chain employs TRBV7-9 and TRBJ2-7; 7 bases align to TRBD1. In germline, CDR1 is SEHNR, CDR2 FQNEAQ (reference sequence). The CDR3 sequence is 14 residues long. V lost 4 bases, J lost 3 bases, and 6 bases stayed unmatched.

The V gene is TRBV28, the J gene TRBJ2-3; 8 bases agree with TRBD2. The CDR3 length is 17 residues. Germline V gene data show CDR1 as MDHEN and CDR2 as SYDVKM. After removal of 3 bases from V and 2 bases from J, the junction contained 10 bases not matched to a gene. For the CDR3, the DNA is TGTGCCAGCAGTTTTCGTTGGAGCGGGGGCTCCACAGATACGCAGTATTTT. This translates into CASSFRWSGGSTDTQYF.

V usage is TRBV4-3 and J usage is TRBJ1-5; 8 nucleotides match TRBD1. The length of the CDR3 is 15 residues. Germline V gene sequence: CDR1 LGHNA, CDR2 YSLEER. The V segment lost 0 bases and the J segment 6 bases; nucleotides outside the gene matches: 4. The CDR3 DNA is TGCGCCAGCAGCCAAGACAGGGGGCTGGGTCAGCCCCAGCATTTT. Its protein product is CASSQDRGLGQPQHF.

The J gene is TRBJ2-2, the V gene TRBV27; D may be TRBD1 (5 bases). V gave up 3 bases and J gave up 2 bases, with 19 bases separating them. CDR1 MNHEY and CDR2 SMNVEV come from the germline V gene (reference sequence). The length of the CDR3 is 18 residues. The CDR3 loop is CASSFLGAFPENTGELFF. CDR3 DNA sequence: TGTGCCAGCAGTTTCCTAGGGGCGTTCCCCGAAAACACCGGGGAGCTGTTTTTT.

This clone was found once. J is TRBJ1-1 and V is TRBV19; 7 positions agree with TRBD1. Germline V lookup: CDR1 LNHDA, CDR2 SQIVND (reference sequence). V lost 4 bases and J lost 1; bases outside the gene matches: 15. The CDR3 sequence is 18 residues long. The CDR3 coding sequence is TGTGCCAGTAGTAGGACAGGTCGTTCGCGGGAGGGGAACACTGAAGCTTTCTTT. Translated: CASSRTGRSREGNTEAFF.

J is TRBJ2-7 and V is TRBV5-8; the D is unclear. CDR3 size: 14 residues. V gave up 4 bases and J gave up 0 bases, with 11 bases separating them. Germline CDR1 SGHTS, CDR2 YDEGEE. The CDR3 DNA sequence: TGTGCCAGCAGCCTGGGTGAGAGCTCCTACGAGCAGTACTTC. Translation: CASSLGESSYEQYF.

The chain combines TRBV29-1 with TRBJ2-1; maybe TRBD2 (6 bases). The V gene's germline CDR1 is SQVTM and CDR2 ANQGSEA. This CDR3 has 12 amino acids. The CDR3 nucleotides are TGCAGTGCACACGTCGGGGGTGAGGAGCAGTTCTTC. Translated, it gives CSAHVGGEEQFF.